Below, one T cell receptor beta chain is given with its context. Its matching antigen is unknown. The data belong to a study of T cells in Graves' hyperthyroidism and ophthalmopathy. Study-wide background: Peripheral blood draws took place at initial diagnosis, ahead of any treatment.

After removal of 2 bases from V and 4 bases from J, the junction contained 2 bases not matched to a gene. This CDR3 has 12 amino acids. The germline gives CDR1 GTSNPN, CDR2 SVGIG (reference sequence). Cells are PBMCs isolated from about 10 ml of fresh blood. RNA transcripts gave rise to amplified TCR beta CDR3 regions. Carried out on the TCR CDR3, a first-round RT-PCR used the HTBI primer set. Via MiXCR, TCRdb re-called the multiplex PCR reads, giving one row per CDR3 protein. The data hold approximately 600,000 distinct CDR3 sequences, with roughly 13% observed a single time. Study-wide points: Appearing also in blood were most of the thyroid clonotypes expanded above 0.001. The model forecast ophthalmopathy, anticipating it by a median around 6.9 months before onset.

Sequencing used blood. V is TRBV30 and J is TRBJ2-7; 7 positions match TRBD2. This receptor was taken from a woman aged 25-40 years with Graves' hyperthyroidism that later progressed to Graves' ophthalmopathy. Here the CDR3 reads CAWSPSGYEQYF. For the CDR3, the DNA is TGTGCCTGGAGTCCTAGCGGATACGAGCAGTACTTC.